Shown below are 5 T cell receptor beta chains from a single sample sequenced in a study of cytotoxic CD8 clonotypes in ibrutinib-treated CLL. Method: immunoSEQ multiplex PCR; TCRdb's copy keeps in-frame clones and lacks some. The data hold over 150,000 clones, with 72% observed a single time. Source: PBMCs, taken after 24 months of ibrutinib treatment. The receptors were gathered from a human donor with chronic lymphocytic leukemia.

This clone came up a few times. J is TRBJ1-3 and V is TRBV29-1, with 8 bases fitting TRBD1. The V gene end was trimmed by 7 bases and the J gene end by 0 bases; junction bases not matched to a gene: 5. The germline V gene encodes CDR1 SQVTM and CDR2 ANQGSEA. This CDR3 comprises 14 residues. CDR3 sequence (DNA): TGCAGCGGGACGACAGGGGACTCTGGAAACACCATATATTTT. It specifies CSGTTGDSGNTIYF.

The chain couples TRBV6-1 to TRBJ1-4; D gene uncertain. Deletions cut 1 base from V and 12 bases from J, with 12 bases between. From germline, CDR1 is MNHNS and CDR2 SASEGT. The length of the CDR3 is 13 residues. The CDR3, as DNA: TGTGCCAGCAGTGAAGAGGAGGGTTTAGAACTGTTTTTT. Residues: CASSEEEGLELFF.

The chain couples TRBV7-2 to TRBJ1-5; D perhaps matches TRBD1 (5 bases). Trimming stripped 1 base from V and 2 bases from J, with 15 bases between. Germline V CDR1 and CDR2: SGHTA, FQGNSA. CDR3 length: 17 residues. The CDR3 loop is CASSLVWITGGNQPQHF. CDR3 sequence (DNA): TGTGCCAGCAGCTTAGTTTGGATTACAGGCGGCAATCAGCCCCAGCATTTT.

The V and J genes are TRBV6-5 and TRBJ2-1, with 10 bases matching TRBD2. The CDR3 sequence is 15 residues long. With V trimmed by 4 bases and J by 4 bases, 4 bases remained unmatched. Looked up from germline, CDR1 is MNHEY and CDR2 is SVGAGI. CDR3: CASSLTLAGYNEQFF. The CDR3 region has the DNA TGTGCCAGCAGTTTAACACTAGCGGGGTACAATGAGCAGTTCTTC.

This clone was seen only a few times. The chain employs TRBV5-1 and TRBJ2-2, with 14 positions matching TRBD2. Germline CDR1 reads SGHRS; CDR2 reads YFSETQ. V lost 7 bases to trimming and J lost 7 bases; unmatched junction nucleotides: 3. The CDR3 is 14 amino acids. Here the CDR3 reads CASGTSGSVGELFF. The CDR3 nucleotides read TGCGCCAGCGGGACTAGCGGGAGTGTCGGGGAGCTGTTTTTT.